The T cell receptor (beta chain) under discussion was sequenced for a study of blood T cell repertoires in COVID-19. Sequenced by immunoSEQ multiplex PCR; TCRdb stores in-frame clones only, minus some. Counted here are 200,000 to 250,000 clones, 65% to 85% occurring once; the ten biggest clones make up 5.5%. In germline, CDR1 is MNHEY, CDR2 SMNVEV (reference sequence). This CDR3 contains 12 residues. Trimming took 10 bases from V and 5 from J, leaving 11 bases between them. The chain recombines TRBV27 with TRBJ2-2, with D maybe TRBD1 (6 bases). The source of this sequence is a human donor in a cohort sampled during active COVID-19. Material: peripheral blood. The CDR3 DNA sequence: TGTGCCACCACAGGGTCGACCGGGGAGCTGTTTTTT. It codes for CATTGSTGELFF.